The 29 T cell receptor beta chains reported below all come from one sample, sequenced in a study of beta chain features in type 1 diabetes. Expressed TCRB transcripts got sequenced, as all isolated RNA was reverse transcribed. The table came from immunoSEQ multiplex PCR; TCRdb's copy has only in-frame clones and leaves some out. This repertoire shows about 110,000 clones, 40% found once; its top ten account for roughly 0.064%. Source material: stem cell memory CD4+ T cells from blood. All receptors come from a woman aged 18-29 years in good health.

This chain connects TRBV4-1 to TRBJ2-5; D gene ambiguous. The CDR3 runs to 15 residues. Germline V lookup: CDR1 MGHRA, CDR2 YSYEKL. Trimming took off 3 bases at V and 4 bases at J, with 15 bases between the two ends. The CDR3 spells CASSHPSRSGETQYF. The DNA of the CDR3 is TGCGCCAGCAGCCACCCGTCGCGGAGTGGAGAGACCCAGTACTTC.

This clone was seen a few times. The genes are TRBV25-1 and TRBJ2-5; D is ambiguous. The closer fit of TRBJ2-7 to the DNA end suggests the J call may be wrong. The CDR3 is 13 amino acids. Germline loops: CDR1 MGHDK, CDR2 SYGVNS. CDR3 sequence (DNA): TGTGCCAGCAGTGCCCCGCCTATTTACGAGCAGTACTTC. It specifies CASSAPPIYEQYF.

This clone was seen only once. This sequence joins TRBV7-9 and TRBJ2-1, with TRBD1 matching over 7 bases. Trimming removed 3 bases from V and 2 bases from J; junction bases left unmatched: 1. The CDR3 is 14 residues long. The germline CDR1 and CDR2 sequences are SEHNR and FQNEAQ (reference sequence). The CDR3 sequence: CASSLGTAYNEQFF. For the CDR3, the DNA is TGTGCCAGCAGCTTGGGGACAGCCTACAATGAGCAGTTCTTC.

This CDR3 is CARNGQGKTQYF. In nucleotides, the CDR3 is TGTGCCCGGAACGGACAGGGGAAGACCCAGTACTTC. The chain joins TRBV30 to TRBJ2-5; 9 nucleotides align to TRBD1. The CDR3 is 12 amino acids. From germline, CDR1 is GTSNPN and CDR2 SVGIG (reference sequence). Trimming at V came to 8 bases and at J to 6 bases, leaving 7 bases not matched to a gene.

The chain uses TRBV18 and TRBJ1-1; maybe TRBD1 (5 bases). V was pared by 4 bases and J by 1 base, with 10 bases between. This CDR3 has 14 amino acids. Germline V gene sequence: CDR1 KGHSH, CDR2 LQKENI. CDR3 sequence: CASSQGLSNTEAFF. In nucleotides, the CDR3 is TGTGCCAGCTCACAGGGACTGTCGAACACTGAAGCTTTCTTT.

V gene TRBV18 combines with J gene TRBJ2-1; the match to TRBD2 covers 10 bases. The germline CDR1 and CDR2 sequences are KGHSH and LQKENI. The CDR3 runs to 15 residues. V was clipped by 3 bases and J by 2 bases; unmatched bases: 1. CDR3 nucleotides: TGTGCCAGCTCACCCGGACTAGCGGCCTACAATGAGCAGTTCTTC. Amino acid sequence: CASSPGLAAYNEQFF.

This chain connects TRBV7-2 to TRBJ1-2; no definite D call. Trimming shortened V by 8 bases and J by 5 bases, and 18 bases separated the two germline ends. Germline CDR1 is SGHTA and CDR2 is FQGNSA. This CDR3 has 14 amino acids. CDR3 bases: TGTGCCAGCGGCCCGGGAGGTCCAGTTTATGGCTACACCTTC. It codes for CASGPGGPVYGYTF.

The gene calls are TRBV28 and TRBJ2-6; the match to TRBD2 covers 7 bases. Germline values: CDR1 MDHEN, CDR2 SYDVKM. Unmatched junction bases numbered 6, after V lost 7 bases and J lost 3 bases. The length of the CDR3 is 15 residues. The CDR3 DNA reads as TGTGCCAGCACCACGGGAGGCGGTGGGGCCAACGTCCTGACTTTC. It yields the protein CASTTGGGGANVLTF.

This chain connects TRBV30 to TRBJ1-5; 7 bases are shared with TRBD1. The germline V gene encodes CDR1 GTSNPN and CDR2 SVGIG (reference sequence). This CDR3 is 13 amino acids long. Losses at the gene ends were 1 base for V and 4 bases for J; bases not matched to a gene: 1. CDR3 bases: TGTGCCTGGAGTGCACAGGGGAATCAGCCCCAGCATTTT. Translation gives CAWSAQGNQPQHF.

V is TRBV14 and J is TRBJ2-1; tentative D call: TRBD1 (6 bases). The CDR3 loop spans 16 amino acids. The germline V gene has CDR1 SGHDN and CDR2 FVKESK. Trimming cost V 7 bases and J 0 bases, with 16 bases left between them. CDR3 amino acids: CASTPAGTHSYNEQFF. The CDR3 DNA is TGTGCCAGCACCCCCGCCGGGACACACTCCTACAATGAGCAGTTCTTC.

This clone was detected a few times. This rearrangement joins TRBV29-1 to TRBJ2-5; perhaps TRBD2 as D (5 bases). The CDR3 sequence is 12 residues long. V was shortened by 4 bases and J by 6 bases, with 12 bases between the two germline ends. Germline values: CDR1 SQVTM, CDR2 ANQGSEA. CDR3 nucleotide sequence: TGCAGCGTTGTAGGTAGCGTGCAGACCCAGTACTTC. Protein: CSVVGSVQTQYF. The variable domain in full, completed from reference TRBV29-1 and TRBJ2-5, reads SAVISQKPSRDICQRGTSLTIQCQVDSQVTMMFWYRQQPGQSLTLIATANQGSEATYESGFVIDKFPISRPNLTFSTLTVSNMSPEDSSIYLCSVVGSVQTQYFGPGTRLLVL.

The CDR3 DNA sequence: TGTGCCAGCAGCGTAATGGTGGCAGGGAGGGCCCTCTATGGCTACACCTTC. This sequence encodes CASSVMVAGRALYGYTF. V is TRBV9 and J is TRBJ1-2; D is perhaps TRBD1 (5 bases). This CDR3 has 17 residues. CDR1 is SGDLS, CDR2 YYNGEE, per germline. Trimming pared 1 base from V and 4 bases from J, leaving 20 bases between. The whole variable domain, remainder taken from reference TRBV9 and TRBJ1-2, is DSGVTQTPKHLITATGQRVTLRCSPRSGDLSVYWYQQSLDQGLQFLIQYYNGEERAKGNILERFSAQQFPDLHSELNLSSLELGDSALYFCASSVMVAGRALYGYTFGSGTRLTVV.

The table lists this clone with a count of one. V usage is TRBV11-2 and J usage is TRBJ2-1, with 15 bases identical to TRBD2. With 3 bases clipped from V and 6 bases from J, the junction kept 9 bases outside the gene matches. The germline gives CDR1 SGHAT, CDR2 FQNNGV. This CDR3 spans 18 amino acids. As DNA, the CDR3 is TGTGCCAGCAGCTTTTCCCGGTCGGGACTAGCGGGAGGCAATGAGCAGTTCTTC. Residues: CASSFSRSGLAGGNEQFF. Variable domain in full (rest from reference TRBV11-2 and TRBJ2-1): EAGVAQSPRYKIIEKRQSVAFWCNPISGHATLYWYQQILGQGPKLLIQFQNNGVVDDSQLPKDRFSAERLKGVDSTLKIQPAKLEDSAVYLCASSFSRSGLAGGNEQFFGPGTRLTVL.

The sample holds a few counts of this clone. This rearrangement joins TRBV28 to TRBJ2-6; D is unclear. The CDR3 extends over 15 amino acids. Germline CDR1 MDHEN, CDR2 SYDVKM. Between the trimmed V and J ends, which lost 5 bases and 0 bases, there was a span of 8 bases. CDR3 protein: CASSRESSGANVLTF. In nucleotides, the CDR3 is TGTGCCAGCAGTAGAGAGAGCTCTGGGGCCAACGTCCTGACTTTC.

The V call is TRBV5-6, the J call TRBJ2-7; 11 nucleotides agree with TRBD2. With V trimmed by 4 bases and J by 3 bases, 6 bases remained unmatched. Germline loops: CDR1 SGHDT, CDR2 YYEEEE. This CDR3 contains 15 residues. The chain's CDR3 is CASSGGLAALYEQYF. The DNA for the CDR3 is TGTGCCAGCAGCGGGGGACTAGCGGCCCTCTACGAGCAGTACTTC.

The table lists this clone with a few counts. The CDR3 spells CASTDSPSYEQYF. In nucleotides, the CDR3 is TGCGCCAGCACTGACAGTCCCTCCTACGAGCAGTACTTC. This rearrangement joins TRBV5-1 to TRBJ2-7; a possible D gene is TRBD1 (5 bases). Trimming cost V 6 bases and J 0 bases, with 10 bases left between them. The CDR3 totals 13 residues. The germline CDR1 and CDR2 sequences are SGHRS and YFSETQ.

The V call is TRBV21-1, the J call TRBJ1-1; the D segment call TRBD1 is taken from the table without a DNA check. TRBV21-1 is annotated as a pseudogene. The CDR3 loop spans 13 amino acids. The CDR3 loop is CASSSRVRTEAFF. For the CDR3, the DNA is TGTGCCAGCAGCTCCAGGGTGCGCACTGAAGCTTTCTTT.

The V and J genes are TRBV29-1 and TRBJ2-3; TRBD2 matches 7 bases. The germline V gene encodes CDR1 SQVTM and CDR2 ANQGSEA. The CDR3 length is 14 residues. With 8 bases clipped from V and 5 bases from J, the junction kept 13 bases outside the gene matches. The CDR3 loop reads CSTGVGIAGDTQYF. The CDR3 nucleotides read TGCAGCACTGGGGTTGGTATAGCGGGAGATACGCAGTATTTT.

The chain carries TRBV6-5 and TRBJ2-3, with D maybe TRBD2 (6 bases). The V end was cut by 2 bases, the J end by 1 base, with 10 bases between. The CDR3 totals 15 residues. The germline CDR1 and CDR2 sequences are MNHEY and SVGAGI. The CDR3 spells CASSYHKRGTDTQYF. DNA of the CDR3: TGTGCCAGCAGTTACCATAAGCGGGGCACAGATACGCAGTATTTT.

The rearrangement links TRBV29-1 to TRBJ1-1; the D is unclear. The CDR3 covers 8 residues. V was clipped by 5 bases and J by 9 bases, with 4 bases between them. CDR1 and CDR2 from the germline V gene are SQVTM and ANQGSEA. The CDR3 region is CSVQKAFF. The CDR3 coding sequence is TGCAGCGTTCAAAAAGCTTTCTTT. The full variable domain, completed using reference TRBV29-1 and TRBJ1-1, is SAVISQKPSRDICQRGTSLTIQCQVDSQVTMMFWYRQQPGQSLTLIATANQGSEATYESGFVIDKFPISRPNLTFSTLTVSNMSPEDSSIYLCSVQKAFFGQGTRLTVV.

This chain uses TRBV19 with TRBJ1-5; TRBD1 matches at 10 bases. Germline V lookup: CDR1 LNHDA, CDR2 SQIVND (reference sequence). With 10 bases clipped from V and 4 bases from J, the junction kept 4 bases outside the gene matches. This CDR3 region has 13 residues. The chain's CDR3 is CANWTGGNQPQHF. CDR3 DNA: TGTGCCAATTGGACAGGGGGTAATCAGCCCCAGCATTTT.

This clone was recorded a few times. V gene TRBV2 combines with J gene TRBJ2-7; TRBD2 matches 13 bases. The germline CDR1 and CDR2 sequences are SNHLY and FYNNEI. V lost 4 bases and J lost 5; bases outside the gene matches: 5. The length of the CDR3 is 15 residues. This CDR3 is CASSGTSGRDNEQYF. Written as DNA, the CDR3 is TGTGCCAGCAGTGGGACTAGCGGGAGAGACAACGAGCAGTACTTC.

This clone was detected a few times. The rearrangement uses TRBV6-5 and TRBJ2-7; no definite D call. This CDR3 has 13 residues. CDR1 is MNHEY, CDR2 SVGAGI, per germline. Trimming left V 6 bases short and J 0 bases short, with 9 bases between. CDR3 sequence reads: CASRPASSYEQYF. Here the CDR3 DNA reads TGTGCCAGCAGGCCTGCTAGCTCCTACGAGCAGTACTTC.

This CDR3 is CSARGEETQYF. The CDR3 nucleotides read TGCAGTGCTAGAGGAGAAGAGACCCAGTACTTC. The rearrangement links TRBV20-1 to TRBJ2-5; D gene unclear. Germline V gene sequence: CDR1 DFQATT, CDR2 SNEGSKA (reference sequence). V was shortened by 1 base and J by 3 bases, with 3 bases between the two germline ends. The CDR3 spans 11 residues.

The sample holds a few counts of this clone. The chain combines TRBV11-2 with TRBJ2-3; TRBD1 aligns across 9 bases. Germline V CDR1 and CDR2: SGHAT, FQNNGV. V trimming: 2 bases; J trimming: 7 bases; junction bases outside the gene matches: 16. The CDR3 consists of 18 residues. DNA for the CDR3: TGTGCCAGCAGCTTACGGCCCGGGGGACAGGGAGAAAGTTATACGCAGTATTTT. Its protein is CASSLRPGGQGESYTQYF. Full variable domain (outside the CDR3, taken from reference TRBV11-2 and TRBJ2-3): EAGVAQSPRYKIIEKRQSVAFWCNPISGHATLYWYQQILGQGPKLLIQFQNNGVVDDSQLPKDRFSAERLKGVDSTLKIQPAKLEDSAVYLCASSLRPGGQGESYTQYFGPGTRLTVL.

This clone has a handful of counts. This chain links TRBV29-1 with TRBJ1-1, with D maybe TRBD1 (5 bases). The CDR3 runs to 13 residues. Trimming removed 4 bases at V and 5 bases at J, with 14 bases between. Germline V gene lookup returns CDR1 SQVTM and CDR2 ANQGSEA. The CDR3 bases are TGCAGCGTTGTATCGGGGGTAAGGACTGAAGCTTTCTTT. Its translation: CSVVSGVRTEAFF.

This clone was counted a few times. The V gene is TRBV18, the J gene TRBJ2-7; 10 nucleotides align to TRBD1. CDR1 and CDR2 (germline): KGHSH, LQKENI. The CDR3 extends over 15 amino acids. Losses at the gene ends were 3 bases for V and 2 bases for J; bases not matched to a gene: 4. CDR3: CASSPGTGAPYEQYF. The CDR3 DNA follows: TGTGCCAGCTCACCCGGGACAGGGGCTCCCTACGAGCAGTACTTC.

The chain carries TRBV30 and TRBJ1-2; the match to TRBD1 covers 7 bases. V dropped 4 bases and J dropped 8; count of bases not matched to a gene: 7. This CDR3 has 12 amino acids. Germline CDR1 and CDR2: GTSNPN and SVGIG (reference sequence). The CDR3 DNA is TGTGCCTGGAATCCGACAGGGTACGGCTACACCTTC. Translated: CAWNPTGYGYTF.

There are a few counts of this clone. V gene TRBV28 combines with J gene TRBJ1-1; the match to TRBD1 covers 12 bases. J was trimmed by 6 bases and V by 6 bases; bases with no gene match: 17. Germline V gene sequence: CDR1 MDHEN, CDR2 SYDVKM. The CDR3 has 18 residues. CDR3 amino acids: CASSPLWDRGRRSAEAFF. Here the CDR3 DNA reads TGTGCCAGCAGCCCCTTATGGGACAGGGGGCGCCGGTCGGCTGAAGCTTTCTTT.